This T cell receptor beta chain was recovered during a study of identical twins. Points from the study as a whole: In drawing conclusions, the study used cross-sectional statistical analysis and did not follow the same donors.

About this clonotype itself: Its target is not known.

CDR1 MGHDK and CDR2 SYGVNS come from the germline V gene. The CDR3 totals 16 residues. Trimming took off 6 bases at V and 7 bases at J, with 24 bases between the two ends. Addition of a universal primer site occurred through template switching, and cDNA carried unique molecular identifiers. TCRdb analysed the 5' RACE reads with MiXCR anew, one entry per CDR3 protein. This sample yields approximately 230,000 distinct CDR3 sequences, of which 6% to 7% are seen a single time; about 15% belongs to the top ten. These data also formed part of another study, on T cells expressing NK-cell markers. Per that paper: HCMV seropositivity characterized seven of the eight sequenced donors, and seronegativity one.

The specimen sequenced was CD8+ T cells sorted from blood. The sequence was obtained from a woman between 18 and 29 years old in good health. The chain employs TRBV25-1 and TRBJ1-2; D is perhaps TRBD1 (5 bases). The CDR3 nucleotides read TGTGCCAGCAGCCTATTGGGAGGGGCCCCTACCGGTGGCTACACCTTC. Protein product: CASSLLGGAPTGGYTF.